The entry that follows covers one T cell receptor beta chain sequence. This specimen belongs to a study of T cell changes during pregnancy in multiple sclerosis. Only in-frame clones appear in the TCRdb table, and some are missing; sequencing was by immunoSEQ multiplex PCR. The sample yields more than 80,000 clones, nearly 95% seen once. The CDR3 runs 15 residues. Germline CDR1 is MRHNA and CDR2 is SNTAGT. V was pared by 1 base and J by 6 bases, with 8 bases of the junction left unmatched. This sample comprised peripheral blood, obtained in the second trimester of pregnancy. The clonotype originates from a female donor with multiple sclerosis, enrolled in a pregnancy study. The chain couples TRBV6-4 to TRBJ1-2; 7 bases are a match to TRBD1. The CDR3 region is CASSDLSTGNHGYTF. The CDR3 nucleotides read TGTGCCAGCAGTGACTTATCGACAGGGAACCATGGCTACACCTTC.